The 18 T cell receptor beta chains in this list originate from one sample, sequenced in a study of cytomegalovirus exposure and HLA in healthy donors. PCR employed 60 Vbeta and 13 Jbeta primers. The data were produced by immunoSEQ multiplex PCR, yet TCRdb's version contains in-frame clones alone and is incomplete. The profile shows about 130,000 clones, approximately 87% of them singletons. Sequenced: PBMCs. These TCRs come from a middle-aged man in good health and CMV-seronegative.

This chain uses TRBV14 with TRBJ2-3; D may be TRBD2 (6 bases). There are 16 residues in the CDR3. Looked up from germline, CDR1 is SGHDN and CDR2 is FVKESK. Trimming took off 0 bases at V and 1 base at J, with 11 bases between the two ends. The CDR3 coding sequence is TGTGCCAGCAGCCAAGATCGTGCTAGCGGCACAGATACGCAGTATTTT. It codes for CASSQDRASGTDTQYF.

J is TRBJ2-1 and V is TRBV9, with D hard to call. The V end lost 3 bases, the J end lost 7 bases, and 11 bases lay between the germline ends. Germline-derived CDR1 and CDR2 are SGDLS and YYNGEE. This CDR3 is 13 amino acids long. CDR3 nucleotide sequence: TGTGCCAGCAGCGCAACTACCGTGAATGAGCAGTTCTTC. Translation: CASSATTVNEQFF.

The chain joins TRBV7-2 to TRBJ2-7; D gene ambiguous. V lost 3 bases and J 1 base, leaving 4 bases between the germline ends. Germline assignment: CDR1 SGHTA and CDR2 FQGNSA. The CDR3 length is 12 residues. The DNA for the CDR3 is TGTGCCAGCAGCTTTCTTTCCTACGAGCAGTACTTC. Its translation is CASSFLSYEQYF.

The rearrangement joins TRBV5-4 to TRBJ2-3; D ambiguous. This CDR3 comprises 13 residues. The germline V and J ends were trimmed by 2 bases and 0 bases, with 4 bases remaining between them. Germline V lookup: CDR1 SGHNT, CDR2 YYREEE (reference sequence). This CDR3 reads CASSFRSTDTQYF. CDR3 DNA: TGTGCCAGCAGCTTCCGGAGCACAGATACGCAGTATTTT.

CDR3 nucleotides: TGTGCCAGCAAACCCCTATCACAGGACTATGGCTACACCTTC. Its protein product is CASKPLSQDYGYTF. The chain joins TRBV27 to TRBJ1-2; a possible D gene is TRBD1 (5 bases). From germline, CDR1 is MNHEY and CDR2 SMNVEV (reference sequence). This CDR3 region has 14 residues. Trimming pared 7 bases from V and 3 bases from J, leaving 15 bases between.

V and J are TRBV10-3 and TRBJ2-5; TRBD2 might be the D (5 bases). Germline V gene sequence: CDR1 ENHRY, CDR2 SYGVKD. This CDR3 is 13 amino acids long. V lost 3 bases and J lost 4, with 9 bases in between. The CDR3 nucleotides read TGTGCCATCAGTGACGGCGGGTCAGAGACCCAGTACTTC. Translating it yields CAISDGGSETQYF.

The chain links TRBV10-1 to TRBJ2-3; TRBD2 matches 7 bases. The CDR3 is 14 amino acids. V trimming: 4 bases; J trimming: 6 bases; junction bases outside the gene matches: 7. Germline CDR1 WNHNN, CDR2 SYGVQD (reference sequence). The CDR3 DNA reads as TGCGCCAGCAGTGGAGGGGAGGGCCACGATACGCAGTATTTT. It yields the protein CASSGGEGHDTQYF.

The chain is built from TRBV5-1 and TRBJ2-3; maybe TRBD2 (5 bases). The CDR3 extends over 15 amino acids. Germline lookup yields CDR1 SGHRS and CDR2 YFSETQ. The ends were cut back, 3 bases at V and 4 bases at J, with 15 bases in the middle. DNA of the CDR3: TGCGCCAGCAGCTGGGGAGAAAATCGAGCAGATACGCAGTATTTT. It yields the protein CASSWGENRADTQYF.

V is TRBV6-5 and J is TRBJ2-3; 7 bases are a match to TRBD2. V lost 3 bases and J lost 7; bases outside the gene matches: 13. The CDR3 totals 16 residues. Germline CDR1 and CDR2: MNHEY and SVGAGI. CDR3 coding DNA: TGTGCCAGCAGTTATAGTGGCGGGGGTGCACAGAATACGCAGTATTTT. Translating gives CASSYSGGGAQNTQYF.

The CDR3 reads CASRRLAGGDTQYF. The CDR3 DNA follows: TGTGCCAGCAGGAGACTAGCGGGAGGAGATACGCAGTATTTT. This chain connects TRBV2 to TRBJ2-3, with 13 nucleotides matching TRBD2. This CDR3 comprises 14 residues. Germline trimming cut 6 bases from V and 5 bases from J; bases unmatched to any gene: 2. CDR1 SNHLY and CDR2 FYNNEI come from the germline V gene.

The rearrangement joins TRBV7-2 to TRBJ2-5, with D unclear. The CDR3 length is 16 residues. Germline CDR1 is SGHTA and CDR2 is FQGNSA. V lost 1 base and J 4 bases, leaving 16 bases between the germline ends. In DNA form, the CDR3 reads TGTGCCAGCAGCTTAGAAAGTATGGCTGGGCTAGAGACCCAGTACTTC. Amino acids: CASSLESMAGLETQYF.

The CDR3 coding sequence is TGTGCCAGTAGCCGGGACAGGGAAGGCGAAGCTTTCTTT. Translation: CASSRDREGEAFF. The chain couples TRBV19 to TRBJ1-1; 9 positions agree with TRBD1. Germline lookup yields CDR1 LNHDA and CDR2 SQIVND (reference sequence). The junction had 7 bases not matched to a gene; V was cut back by 6 bases and J by 8 bases. This CDR3 spans 13 amino acids.

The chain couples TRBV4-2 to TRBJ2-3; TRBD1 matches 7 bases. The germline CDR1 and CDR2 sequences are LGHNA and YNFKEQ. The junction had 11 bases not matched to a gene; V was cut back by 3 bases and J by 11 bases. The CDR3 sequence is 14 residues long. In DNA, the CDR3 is TGTGCCAGCAGCCAGATAGGGACAGCTTGGGGGCAGTATTTT. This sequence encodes CASSQIGTAWGQYF.

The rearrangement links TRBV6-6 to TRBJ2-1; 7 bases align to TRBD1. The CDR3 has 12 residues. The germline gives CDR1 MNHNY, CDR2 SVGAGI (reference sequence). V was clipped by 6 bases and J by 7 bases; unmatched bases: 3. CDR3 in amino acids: CASSRQGNEQFF. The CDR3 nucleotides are TGTGCCAGCAGCAGACAGGGAAATGAGCAGTTCTTC.

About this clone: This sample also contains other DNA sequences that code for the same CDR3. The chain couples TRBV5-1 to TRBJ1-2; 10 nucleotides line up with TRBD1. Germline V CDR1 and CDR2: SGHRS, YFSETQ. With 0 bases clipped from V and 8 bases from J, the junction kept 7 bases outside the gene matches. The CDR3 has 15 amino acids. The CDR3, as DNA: TGCGCCAGCAGCTTGGGATTGACAGGGGGCTACGGCTACACCTTC. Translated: CASSLGLTGGYGYTF.

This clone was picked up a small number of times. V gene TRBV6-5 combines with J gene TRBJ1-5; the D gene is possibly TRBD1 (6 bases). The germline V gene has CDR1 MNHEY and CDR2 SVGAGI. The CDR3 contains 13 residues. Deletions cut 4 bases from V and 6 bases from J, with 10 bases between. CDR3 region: CASSFQGSQPQHF. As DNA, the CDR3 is TGTGCCAGCAGTTTCCAGGGGAGTCAGCCCCAGCATTTT.

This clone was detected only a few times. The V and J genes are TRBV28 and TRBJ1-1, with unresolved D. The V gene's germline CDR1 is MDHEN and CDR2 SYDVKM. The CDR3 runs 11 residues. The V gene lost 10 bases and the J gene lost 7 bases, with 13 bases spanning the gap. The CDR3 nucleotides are TGTGCCACCCAGCAGGCTTGTGAAGCTTTCTTT. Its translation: CATQQACEAFF.

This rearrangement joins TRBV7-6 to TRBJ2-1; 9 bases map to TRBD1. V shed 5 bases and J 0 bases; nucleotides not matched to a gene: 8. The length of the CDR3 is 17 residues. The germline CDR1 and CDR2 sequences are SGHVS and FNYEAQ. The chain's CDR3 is CASSPGTGGFSYNEQFF. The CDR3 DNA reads TGTGCCAGCAGCCCAGGAACAGGGGGCTTCTCCTACAATGAGCAGTTCTTC.